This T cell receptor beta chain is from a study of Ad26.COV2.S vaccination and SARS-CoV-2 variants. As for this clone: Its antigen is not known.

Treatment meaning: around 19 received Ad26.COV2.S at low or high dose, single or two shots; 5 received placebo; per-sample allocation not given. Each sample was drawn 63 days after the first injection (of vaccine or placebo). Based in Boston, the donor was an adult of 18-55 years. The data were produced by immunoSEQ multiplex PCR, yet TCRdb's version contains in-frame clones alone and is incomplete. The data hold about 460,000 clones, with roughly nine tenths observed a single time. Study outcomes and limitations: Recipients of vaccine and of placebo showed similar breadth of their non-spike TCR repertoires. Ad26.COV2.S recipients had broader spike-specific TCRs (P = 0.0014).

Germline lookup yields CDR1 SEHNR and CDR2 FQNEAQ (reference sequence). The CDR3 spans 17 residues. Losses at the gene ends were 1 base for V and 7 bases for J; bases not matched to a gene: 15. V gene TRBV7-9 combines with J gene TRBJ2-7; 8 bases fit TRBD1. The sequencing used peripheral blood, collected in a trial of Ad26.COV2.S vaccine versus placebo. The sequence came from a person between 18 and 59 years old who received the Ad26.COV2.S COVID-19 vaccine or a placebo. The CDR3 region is CASSLVLVTGEVEEQYF. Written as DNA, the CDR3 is TGTGCCAGCAGCTTAGTTTTAGTGACAGGGGAGGTCGAGGAGCAGTACTTC. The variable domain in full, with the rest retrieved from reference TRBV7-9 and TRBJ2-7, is DTGVSQNPRHKITKRGQNVTFRCDPISEHNRLYWYRQTLGQGPEFLTYFQNEAQLEKSRLLSDRFSAERPKGSFSTLEIQRTEQGDSAMYLCASSLVLVTGEVEEQYFGPGTRLTVT.